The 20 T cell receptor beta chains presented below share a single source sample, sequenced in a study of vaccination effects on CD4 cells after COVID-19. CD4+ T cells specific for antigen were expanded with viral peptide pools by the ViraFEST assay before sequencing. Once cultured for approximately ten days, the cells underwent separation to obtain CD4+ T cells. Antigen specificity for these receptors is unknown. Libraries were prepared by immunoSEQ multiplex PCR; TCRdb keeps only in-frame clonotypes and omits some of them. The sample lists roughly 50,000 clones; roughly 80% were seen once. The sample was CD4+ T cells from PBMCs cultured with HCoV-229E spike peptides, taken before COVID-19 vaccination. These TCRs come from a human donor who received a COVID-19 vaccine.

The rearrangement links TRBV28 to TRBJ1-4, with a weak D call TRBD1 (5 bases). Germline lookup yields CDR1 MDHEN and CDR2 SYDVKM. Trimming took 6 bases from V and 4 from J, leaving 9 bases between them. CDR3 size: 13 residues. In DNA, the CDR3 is TGTGCCAGCAGCTCAGGGTATAATGAAAAACTGTTTTTT. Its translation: CASSSGYNEKLFF.

CDR3 DNA: TGTGCCAGTAGTCCTGAAATGGCGGACAGAGGAAAACTGTTTTTT. The encoded protein is CASSPEMADRGKLFF. The J gene is TRBJ1-4, the V gene TRBV19; a possible D gene is TRBD1 (6 bases). Trimming left V 5 bases short and J 10 bases short, with 20 bases between. Germline V gene sequence: CDR1 LNHDA, CDR2 SQIVND (reference sequence). CDR3 size: 15 residues. Full variable domain (remainder filled in from reference TRBV19 and TRBJ1-4): DGGITQSPKYLFRKEGQNVTLSCEQNLNHDAMYWYRQDPGQGLRLIYYSQIVNDFQKGDIAEGYSVSREKKESFPLTVTSAQKNPTAFYLCASSPEMADRGKLFFGSGTQLSVL.

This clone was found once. CDR3 sequence: CASSVEGINSPLHF. For the CDR3, the DNA is TGTGCCAGCAGCGTAGAAGGGATTAATTCACCCCTCCACTTT. The chain is built from TRBV9 and TRBJ1-6; D is ambiguous. This CDR3 contains 14 residues. CDR1 is SGDLS and CDR2 is YYNGEE in the germline V gene. V gave up 0 bases and J gave up 6 bases, with 7 bases separating them.

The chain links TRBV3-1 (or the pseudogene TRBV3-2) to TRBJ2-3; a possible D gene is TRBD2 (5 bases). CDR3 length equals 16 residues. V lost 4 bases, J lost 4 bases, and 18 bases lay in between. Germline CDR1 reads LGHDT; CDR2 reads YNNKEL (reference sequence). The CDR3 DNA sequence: TGTGCCAGCAGCCCCGACCAGCCGGGATGGGCAGATACGCAGTATTTT. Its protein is CASSPDQPGWADTQYF.

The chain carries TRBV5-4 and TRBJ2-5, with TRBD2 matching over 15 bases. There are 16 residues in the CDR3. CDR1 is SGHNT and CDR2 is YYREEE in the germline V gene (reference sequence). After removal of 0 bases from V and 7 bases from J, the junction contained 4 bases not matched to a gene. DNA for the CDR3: TGTGCCAGCAGCTTGGGGACTAGCGGGGGGGCGGGGACCCAGTACTTC. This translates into CASSLGTSGGAGTQYF.

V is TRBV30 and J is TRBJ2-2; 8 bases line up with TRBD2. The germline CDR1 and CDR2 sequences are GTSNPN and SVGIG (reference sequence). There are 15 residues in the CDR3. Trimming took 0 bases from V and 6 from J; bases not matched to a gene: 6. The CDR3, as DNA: TGTGCCTGGAGTGTAGTGGGACTAGGACCCGGGGAGCTGTTTTTT. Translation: CAWSVVGLGPGELFF.

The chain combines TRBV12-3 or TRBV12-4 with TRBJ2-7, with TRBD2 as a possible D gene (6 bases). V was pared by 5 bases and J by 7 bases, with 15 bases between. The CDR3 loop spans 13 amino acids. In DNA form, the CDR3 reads TGTGCCAGCAGTCTCCGGGTCGGAGGGGAGCAGTACGTC. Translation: CASSLRVGGEQYV.

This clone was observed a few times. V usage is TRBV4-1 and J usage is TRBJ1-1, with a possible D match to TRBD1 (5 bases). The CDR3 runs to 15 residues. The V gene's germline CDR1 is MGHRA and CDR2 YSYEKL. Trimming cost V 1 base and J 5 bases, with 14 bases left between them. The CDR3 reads CASSQAGRGGTEAFF. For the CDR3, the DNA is TGCGCCAGCAGCCAAGCGGGACGGGGTGGGACTGAAGCTTTCTTT.

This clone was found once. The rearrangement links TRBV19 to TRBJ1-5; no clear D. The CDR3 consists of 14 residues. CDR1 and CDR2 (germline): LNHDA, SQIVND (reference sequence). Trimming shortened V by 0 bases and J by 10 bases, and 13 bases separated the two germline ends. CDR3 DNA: TGTGCCAGTAGTATAGACACCGGCCTAAACCCCCAGCATTTT. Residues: CASSIDTGLNPQHF.

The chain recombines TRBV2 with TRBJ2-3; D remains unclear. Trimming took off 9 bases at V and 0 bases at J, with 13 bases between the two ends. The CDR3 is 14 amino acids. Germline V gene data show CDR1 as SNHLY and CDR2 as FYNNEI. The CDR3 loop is CASRIERSTDTQYF. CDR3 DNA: TGTGCCAGTAGGATTGAACGAAGCACAGATACGCAGTATTTT.

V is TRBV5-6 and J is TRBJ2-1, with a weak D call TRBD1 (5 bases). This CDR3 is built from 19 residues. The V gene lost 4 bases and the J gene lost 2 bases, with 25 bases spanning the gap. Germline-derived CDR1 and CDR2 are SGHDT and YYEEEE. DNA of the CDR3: TGTGCCAGCAGCCGGATAGTCGTCCTCAGGGTAAAAACCTACAATGAGCAGTTCTTC. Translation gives CASSRIVVLRVKTYNEQFF.

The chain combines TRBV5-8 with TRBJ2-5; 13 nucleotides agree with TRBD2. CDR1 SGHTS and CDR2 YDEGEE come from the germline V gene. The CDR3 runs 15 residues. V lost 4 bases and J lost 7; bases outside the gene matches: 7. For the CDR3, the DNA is TGTGCCAGCAGCCCGGGACTAGCGGGGAGTGTGACCCAGTACTTC. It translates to CASSPGLAGSVTQYF.

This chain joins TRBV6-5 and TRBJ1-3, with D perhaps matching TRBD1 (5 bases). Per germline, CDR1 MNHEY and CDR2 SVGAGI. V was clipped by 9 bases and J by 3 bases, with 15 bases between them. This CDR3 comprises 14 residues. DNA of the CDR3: TGTGCCAGTCCCCGGGACGGCATTGGAAACACCATATATTTT. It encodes CASPRDGIGNTIYF.

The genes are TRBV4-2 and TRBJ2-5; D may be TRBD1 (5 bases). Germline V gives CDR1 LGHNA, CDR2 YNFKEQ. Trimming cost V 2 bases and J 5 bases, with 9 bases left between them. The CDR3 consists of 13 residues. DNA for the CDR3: TGTGCCAGCAGCCAAAGCTGGGGCGAGACCCAGTACTTC. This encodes CASSQSWGETQYF.

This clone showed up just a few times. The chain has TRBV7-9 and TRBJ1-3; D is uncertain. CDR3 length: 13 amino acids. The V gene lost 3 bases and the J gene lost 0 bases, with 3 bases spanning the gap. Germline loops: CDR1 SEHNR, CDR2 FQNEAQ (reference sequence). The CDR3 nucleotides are TGTGCCAGCAGCTTGAGCTCTGGAAACACCATATATTTT. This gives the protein CASSLSSGNTIYF.

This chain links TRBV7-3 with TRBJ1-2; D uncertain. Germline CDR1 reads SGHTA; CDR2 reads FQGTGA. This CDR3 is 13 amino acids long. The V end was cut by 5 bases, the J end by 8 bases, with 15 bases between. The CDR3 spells CASSLTRTNGYTF. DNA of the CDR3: TGTGCCAGCAGCCTCACACGGACGAACGGCTACACCTTC.

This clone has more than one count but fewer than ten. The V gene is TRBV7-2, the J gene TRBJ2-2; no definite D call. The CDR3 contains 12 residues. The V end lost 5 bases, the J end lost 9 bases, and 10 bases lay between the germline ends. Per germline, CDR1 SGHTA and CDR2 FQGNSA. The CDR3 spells CASSLRNRELFF. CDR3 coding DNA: TGTGCCAGCAGCCTACGGAACCGGGAGCTGTTTTTT. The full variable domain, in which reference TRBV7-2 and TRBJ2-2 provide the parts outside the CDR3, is GAGVSQSPSNKVTEKGKDVELRCDPISGHTALYWYRQSLGQGLEFLIYFQGNSAPDKSGLPSDRFSAERTGGSVSTLTIQRTQQEDSAVYLCASSLRNRELFFGEGSRLTVL.

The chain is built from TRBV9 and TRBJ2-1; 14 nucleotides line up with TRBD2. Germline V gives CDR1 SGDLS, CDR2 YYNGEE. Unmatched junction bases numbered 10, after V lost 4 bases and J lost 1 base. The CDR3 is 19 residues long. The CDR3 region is CASSPRLAGGLGSYNEQFF. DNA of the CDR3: TGTGCCAGCAGCCCCCGACTAGCGGGGGGGCTCGGATCCTACAATGAGCAGTTCTTC.

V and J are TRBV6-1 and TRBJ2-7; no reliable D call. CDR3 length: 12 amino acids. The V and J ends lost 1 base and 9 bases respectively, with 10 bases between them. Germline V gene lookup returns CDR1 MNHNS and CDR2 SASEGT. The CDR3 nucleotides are TGTGCCAGCAGTGAAGGATCGGCGGTGCAGTACGTC. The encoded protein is CASSEGSAVQYV.

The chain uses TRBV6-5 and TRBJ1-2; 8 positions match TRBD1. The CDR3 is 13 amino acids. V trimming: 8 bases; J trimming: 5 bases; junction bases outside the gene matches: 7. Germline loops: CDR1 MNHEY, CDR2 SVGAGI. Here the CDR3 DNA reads TGTGCCAGCGGGACACAGGGGGGGTATGGCTACACCTTC. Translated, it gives CASGTQGGYGYTF.